This TCR beta chain originates from a study of shared clonotypes between healthy human individuals. Broader study findings: Though the depth was large, rarefaction showed that sorted-subset sequencing was incomplete. Few donors limited the genetic and exposure-history diversity represented.

In the original processing: Filtering differed because ImmunoSEQ produced junction-only sequences that carried no quality scores. The repertoire was sequenced with immunoSEQ multiplex PCR; TCRdb's copy has only in-frame clones and lacks some. That table furnishes V, J and clone size, whereas the DNA furnished D and trimming. This table has about 380,000 clones, 90% to 97% appearing once. With regard to this clone: The antigen is undetermined.

Input material: memory CD8+ T cells sorted from blood. Subset denoted: CD45RO+ cells pooled with CCR7-negative TemRA cells. The sequence came from a man between 25 and 39 years old in good health.

The CDR3 reads CASSLRGGIQETQYF. CDR3 bases: TGCGCCAGCAGCCTCAGGGGGGGGATCCAAGAGACCCAGTACTTC. The V call is TRBV5-1, the J call TRBJ2-5; D assignment may be TRBD1 or TRBD2 (7 bases each). The CDR3 is 15 amino acids. Looked up from germline, CDR1 is SGHRS and CDR2 is YFSETQ. V was trimmed by 4 bases and J by 1 base, leaving 14 bases between them.